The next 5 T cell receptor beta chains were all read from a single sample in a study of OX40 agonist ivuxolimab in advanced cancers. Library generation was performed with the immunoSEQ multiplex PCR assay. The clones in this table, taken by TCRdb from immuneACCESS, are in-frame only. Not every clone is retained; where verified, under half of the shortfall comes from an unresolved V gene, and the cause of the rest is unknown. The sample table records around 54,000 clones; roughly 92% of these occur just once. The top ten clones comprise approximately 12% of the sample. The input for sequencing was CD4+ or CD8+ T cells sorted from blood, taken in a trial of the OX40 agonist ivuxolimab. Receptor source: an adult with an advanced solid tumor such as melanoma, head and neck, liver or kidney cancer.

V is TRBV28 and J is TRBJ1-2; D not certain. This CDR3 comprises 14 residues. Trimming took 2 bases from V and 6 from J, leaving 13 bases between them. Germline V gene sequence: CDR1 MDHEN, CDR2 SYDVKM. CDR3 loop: CASSLGGYLDGYTF. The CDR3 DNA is TGTGCCAGCAGTTTAGGTGGCTATCTCGATGGCTACACCTTC.

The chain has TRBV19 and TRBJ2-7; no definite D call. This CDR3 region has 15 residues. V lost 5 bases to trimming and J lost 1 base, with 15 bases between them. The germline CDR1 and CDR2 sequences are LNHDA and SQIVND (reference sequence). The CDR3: CASSPAPVASYEQYF. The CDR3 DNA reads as TGTGCCAGTAGTCCAGCCCCAGTGGCGTCCTACGAGCAGTACTTC.

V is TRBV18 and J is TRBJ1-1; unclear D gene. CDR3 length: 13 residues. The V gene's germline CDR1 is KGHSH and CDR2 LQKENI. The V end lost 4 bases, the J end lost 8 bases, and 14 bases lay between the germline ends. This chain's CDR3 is CASSQTSLGEAFF. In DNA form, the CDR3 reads TGTGCCAGCTCACAGACGTCCCTTGGGGAAGCTTTCTTT.

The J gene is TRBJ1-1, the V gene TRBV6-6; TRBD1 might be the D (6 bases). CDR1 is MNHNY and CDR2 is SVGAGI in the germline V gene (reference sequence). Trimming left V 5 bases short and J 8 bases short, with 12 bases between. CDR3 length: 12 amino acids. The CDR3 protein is CASSQFDREAFF. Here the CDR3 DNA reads TGTGCCAGCAGTCAATTCGACAGGGAAGCTTTCTTT.

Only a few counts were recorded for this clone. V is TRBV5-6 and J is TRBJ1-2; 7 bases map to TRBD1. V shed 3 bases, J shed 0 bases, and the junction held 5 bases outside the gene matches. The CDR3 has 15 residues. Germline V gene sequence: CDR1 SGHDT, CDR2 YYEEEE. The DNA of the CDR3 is TGTGCCAGCAGCTGGGCCGGGACAGCTAACTATGGCTACACCTTC. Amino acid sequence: CASSWAGTANYGYTF.